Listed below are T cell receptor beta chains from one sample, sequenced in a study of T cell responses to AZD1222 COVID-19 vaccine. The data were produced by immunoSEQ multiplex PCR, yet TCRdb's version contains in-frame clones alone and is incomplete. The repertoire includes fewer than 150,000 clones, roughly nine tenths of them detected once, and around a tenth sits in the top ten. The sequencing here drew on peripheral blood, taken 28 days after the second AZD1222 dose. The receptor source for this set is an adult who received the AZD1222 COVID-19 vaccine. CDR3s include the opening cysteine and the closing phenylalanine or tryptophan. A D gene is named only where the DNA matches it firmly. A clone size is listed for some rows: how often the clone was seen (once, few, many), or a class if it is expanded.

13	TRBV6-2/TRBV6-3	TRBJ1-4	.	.	CASSYRGTGKLFF	TGTGCCAGCAGTTACAGGGGCACCGGAAAACTGTTTTTT
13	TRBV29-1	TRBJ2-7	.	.	CSVEVDARGEQYF	TGCAGCGTTGAAGTAGACGCCAGGGGCGAGCAGTACTTC
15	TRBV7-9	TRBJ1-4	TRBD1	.	CASSGSDRGGEKLFF	TGTGCCAGCAGCGGCAGCGACAGGGGAGGCGAAAAACTGTTTTTT
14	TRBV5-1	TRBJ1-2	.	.	CASSSGQPLDGYTF	TGCGCCAGCAGCTCCGGACAGCCTCTCGATGGCTACACCTTC
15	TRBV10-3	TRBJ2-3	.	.	CAISEFHTSTDTQYF	TGTGCCATCAGTGAGTTCCACACTAGCACAGATACGCAGTATTTT
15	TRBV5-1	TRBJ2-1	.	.	CASSLFAGTRNEQFF	TGCGCCAGCAGCTTGTTTGCGGGGACGAGGAATGAGCAGTTCTTC
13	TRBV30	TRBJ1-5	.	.	CAWSLAADQPQHF	TGTGCCTGGAGTTTGGCAGCGGATCAGCCCCAGCATTTT
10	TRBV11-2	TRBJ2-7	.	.	CASKGLEQYF	TGTGCCAGCAAGGGTCTCGAGCAGTACTTC
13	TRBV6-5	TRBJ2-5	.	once	CASTPGGRETQYF	TGTGCCAGCACTCCAGGGGGGAGAGAGACCCAGTACTTC
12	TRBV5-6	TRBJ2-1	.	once	CASSRYYNEQFF	TGTGCCAGCAGCCGGTACTACAATGAGCAGTTCTTC
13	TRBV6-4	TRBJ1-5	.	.	CASSDQGGQPQHF	TGTGCCAGCAGTGACCAGGGAGGGCAGCCCCAGCATTTT
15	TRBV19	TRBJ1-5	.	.	CASYIRAGSNQPQHF	TGTGCCAGTTATATAAGGGCGGGGAGCAATCAGCCCCAGCATTTT
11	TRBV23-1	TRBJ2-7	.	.	CASNPGLEQYF	TGCGCCAGCAATCCGGGGCTCGAGCAGTACTTC
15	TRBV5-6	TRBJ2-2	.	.	CASSRGTLRAGELFF	TGTGCCAGCAGCAGGGGGACCCTGAGGGCCGGGGAGCTGTTTTTT
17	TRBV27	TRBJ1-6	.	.	CASSLSPERQYNSPLHF	TGTGCCAGCAGTTTATCCCCGGAGAGACAGTATAATTCACCCCTCCACTTT
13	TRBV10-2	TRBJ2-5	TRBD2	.	CASRLAGQETQYF	TGCGCCAGTCGACTAGCGGGGCAAGAGACCCAGTACTTC
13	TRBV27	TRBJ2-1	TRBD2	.	CATGLGPYNEQFF	TGTGCCACCGGACTAGGCCCTTACAATGAGCAGTTCTTC
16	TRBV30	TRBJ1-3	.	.	CAWNFHRANSGNTIYF	TGTGCCTGGAACTTTCATAGGGCCAACTCTGGAAACACCATATATTTT
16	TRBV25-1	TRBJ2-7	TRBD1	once	CASSDIRETGTYEQYF	TGTGCCAGCAGTGATATTAGAGAGACAGGGACCTACGAGCAGTACTTC
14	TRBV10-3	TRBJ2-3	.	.	CAISVGGDTDTQYF	TGTGCCATCAGTGTGGGGGGCGATACAGATACGCAGTATTTT
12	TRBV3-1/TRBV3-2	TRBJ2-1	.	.	CASSHLGNEQFF	TGTGCCAGCAGCCACCTCGGTAATGAGCAGTTCTTC
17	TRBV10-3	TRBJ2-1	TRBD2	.	CAIRGNSGGTLYNEQFF	TGTGCCATCCGTGGGAATTCGGGGGGGACCCTATACAATGAGCAGTTCTTC
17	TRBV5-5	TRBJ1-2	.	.	CASSLALSPGANYGYTF	TGTGCCAGCAGTTTGGCCCTGAGTCCAGGAGCTAACTATGGCTACACCTTC
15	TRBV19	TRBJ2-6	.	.	CASSPVLSGANVLTF	TGTGCCAGTAGCCCGGTCCTCTCTGGGGCCAACGTCCTGACTTTC
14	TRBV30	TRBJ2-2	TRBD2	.	CAWRVAGGTGELFF	TGTGCCTGGAGAGTTGCGGGGGGGACCGGGGAGCTGTTTTTT
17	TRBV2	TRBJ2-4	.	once	CASRSGLTILAKNIQYF	TGTGCCAGCCGCTCGGGTTTGACGATACTAGCCAAAAACATTCAGTACTTC
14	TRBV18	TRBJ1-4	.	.	CASSPPSVNEKLFF	TGTGCCAGCTCACCACCGTCCGTGAATGAAAAACTGTTTTTT
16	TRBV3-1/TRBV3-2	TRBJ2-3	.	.	CASSPSGQRITDTQYF	TGTGCCAGCAGCCCTAGTGGGCAGAGAATCACAGATACGCAGTATTTT
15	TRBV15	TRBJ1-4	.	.	CATSRDPGEGEKLFF	TGTGCCACCAGCAGAGATCCGGGGGAGGGGGAAAAACTGTTTTTT
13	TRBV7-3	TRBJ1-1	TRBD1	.	CASSRDRNTEAFF	TGTGCCAGCAGTCGGGACAGAAACACTGAAGCTTTCTTT
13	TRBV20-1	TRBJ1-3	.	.	CSASSGFGNTIYF	TGCAGTGCTAGTTCAGGATTCGGAAACACCATATATTTT
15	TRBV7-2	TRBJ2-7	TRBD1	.	CASSLESGTAYEQYF	TGTGCCAGCAGCTTAGAGAGTGGGACAGCCTACGAGCAGTACTTC
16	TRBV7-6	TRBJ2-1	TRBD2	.	CASSSGGGGSRNEQFF	TGTGCCAGCAGCTCCGGGGGGGGCGGGAGTAGGAATGAGCAGTTCTTC
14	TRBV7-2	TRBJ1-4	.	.	CASSPGRGLEKLFF	TGTGCCAGCAGCCCGGGACGGGGGCTTGAAAAACTGTTTTTT
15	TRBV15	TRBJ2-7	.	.	CATSRERTYSYEQYF	TGTGCCACCAGCAGAGAGAGGACCTACTCCTACGAGCAGTACTTC
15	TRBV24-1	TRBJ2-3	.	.	CATSDPRGRADTQYF	TGTGCCACCAGTGATCCCAGGGGTAGGGCAGATACGCAGTATTTT
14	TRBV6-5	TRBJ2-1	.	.	CASSYDGSYNEQFF	TGTGCCAGCAGTTACGACGGATCCTACAATGAGCAGTTCTTC
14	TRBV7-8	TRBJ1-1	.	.	CASSLQGGNTEAFF	TGTGCCAGCAGCTTACAGGGAGGAAACACTGAAGCTTTCTTT
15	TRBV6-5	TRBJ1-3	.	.	CASTSDRSSGNTIYF	TGTGCCAGCACTTCGGACAGAAGCTCTGGAAACACCATATATTTT
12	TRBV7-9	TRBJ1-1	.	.	CASSPGYTEAFF	TGTGCCAGCAGTCCAGGTTACACTGAAGCTTTCTTT
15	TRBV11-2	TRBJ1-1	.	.	CASSPLRAWNTEAFF	TGTGCCAGCAGCCCCCTCCGGGCTTGGAACACTGAAGCTTTCTTT
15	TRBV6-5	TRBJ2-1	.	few	CASSLGVAYYNEQFF	TGTGCCAGCAGCCTCGGGGTAGCGTACTACAATGAGCAGTTCTTC
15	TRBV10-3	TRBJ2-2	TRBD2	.	CAISTSGVNTGELFF	TGTGCCATCAGTACTAGCGGGGTAAACACCGGGGAGCTGTTTTTT
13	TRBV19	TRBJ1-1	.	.	CASSLQRNTEAFF	TGTGCCAGTAGCCTCCAGAGGAACACTGAAGCTTTCTTT
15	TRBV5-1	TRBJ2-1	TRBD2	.	CASSSLAGINNEQFF	TGCGCCAGCAGCTCCCTAGCGGGTATAAACAATGAGCAGTTCTTC
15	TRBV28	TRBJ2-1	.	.	CASSLLGGIFNGQFF	TGTGCCAGCAGTTTACTAGGGGGAATCTTTAATGGGCAGTTCTTC
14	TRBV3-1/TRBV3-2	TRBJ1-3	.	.	CASSHRGGGNTIYF	TGTGCCAGCAGCCACAGGGGCGGTGGAAACACCATATATTTT
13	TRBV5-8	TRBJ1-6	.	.	CASSWGGNSPLHF	TGTGCCAGCAGCTGGGGGGGGAATTCACCCCTCCACTTT